This TCR beta chain was documented in a study of blood T cell repertoires in COVID-19. With 5 bases clipped from V and 7 bases from J, the junction kept 11 bases outside the gene matches. Germline CDR1 is SNHLY and CDR2 is FYNNEI. The CDR3 consists of 16 residues. TCRdb keeps only in-frame clones here, not all; method: immunoSEQ multiplex PCR. Here the sample spans roughly 280,000 clones, 88% being singletons. This chain uses TRBV2 with TRBJ2-1; TRBD2 matches at 10 bases. This clonotype originated in a woman in her forties or fifties who had recovered from COVID-19. The specimen sequenced was PBMCs or T cells enriched from blood (not recorded which). This CDR3 reads CASSLNLAGDPNEQFF. In nucleotides, the CDR3 is TGTGCCAGCAGTCTCAACCTAGCGGGAGATCCGAATGAGCAGTTCTTC.